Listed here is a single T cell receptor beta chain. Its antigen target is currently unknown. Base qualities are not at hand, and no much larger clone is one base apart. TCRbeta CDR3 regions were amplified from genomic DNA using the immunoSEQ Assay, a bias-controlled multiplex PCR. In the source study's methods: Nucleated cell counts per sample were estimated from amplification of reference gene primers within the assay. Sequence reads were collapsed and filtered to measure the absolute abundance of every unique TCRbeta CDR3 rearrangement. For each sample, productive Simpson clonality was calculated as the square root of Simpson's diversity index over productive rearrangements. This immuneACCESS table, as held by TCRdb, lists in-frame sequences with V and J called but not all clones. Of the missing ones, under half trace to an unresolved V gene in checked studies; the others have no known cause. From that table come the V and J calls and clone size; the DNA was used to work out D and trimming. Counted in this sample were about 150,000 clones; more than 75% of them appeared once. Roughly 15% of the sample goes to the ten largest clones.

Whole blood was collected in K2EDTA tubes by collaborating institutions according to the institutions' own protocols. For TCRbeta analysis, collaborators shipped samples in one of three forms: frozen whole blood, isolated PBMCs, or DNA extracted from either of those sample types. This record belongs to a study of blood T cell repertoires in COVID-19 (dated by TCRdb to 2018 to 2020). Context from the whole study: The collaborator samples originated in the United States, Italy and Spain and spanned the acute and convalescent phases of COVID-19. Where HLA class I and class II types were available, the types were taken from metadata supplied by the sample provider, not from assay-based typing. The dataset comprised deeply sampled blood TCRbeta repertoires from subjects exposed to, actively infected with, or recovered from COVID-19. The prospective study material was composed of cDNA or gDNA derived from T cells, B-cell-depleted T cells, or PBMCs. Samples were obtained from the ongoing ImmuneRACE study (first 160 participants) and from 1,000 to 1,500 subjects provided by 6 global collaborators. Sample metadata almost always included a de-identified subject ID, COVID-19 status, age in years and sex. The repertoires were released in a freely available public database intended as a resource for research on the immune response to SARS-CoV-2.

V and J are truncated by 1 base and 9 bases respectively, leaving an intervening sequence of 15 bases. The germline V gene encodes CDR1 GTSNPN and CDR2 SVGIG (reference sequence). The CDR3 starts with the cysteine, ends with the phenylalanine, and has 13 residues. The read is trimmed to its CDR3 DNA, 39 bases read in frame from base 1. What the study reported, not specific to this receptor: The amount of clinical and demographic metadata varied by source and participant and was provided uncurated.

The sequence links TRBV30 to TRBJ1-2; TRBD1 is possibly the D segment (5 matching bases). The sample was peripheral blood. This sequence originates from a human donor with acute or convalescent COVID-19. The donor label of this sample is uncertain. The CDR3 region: CAWSGGEGMSYTF. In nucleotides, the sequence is TGTGCCTGGAGTGGCGGGGAGGGGATGAGCTACACCTTC.